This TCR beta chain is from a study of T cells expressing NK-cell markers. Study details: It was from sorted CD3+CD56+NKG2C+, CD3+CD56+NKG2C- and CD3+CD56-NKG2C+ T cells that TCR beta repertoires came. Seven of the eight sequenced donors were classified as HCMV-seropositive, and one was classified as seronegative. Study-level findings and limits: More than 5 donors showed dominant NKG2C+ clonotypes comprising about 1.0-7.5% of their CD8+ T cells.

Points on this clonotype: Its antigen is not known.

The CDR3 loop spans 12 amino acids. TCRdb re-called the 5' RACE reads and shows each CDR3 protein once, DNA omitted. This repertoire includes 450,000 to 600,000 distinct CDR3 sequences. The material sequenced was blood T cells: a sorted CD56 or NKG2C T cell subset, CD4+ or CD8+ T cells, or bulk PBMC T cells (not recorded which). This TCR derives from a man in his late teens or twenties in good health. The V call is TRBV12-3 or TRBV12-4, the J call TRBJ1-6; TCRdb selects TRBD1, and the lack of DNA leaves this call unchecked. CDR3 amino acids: CASTGTGSPLHF.